This T cell receptor beta chain was identified in a study of beta chain features in type 1 diabetes. Study-wide findings and caveats: In type 1 diabetes patients, VDJ junctions had fewer insertions; deletions at these junctions were more frequent. Shorter TCRB CDR3s, moderately but significantly so, marked every one of the four CD4+ subsets in Type 1 diabetes patients.

A sort by CD45RO/CCR7/CD25/CD127/CD95/CD27 yielded CD4+ naive, central memory, regulatory and stem cell-like memory cells. Purity exceeding 95% was reached by all sorted populations. A note on this clone: The antigen remains undetermined.

cDNA synthesis used the whole RNA isolate, giving expressed TCRB sequences. Profiled with immunoSEQ multiplex PCR; TCRdb holds only in-frame clones, not every one. The sample lists about 350,000 clones, about 20% seen once, with 0.035% to 0.05% in the top ten. Germline V CDR1 and CDR2: LGHNA, YSLEER. The CDR3 sequence is 15 residues long. The trim removed 4 bases at V and 2 bases at J, leaving 3 bases unmatched. The sequence was collected from a woman younger than 35 in good health. The sequenced material came from naive CD4+ T cells from blood. The chain uses TRBV4-3 and TRBJ2-7; 12 bases are shared with TRBD2. The DNA of the CDR3 is TGCGCCAGCAGCCGCTGGACTAGCGGGGCCTACGAGCAGTACTTC. Encoded protein: CASSRWTSGAYEQYF.